The TCR beta chain described here comes from a study of cytomegalovirus exposure and HLA in healthy donors. Study conclusions and caveats: Later analysis demonstrated an association between a missense DCLRE1C variant and TCR beta V- and J-gene trimming. There were several of the most significant clusters that appeared linked to common viral pathogens in a later analysis.

A note on this clone: What it binds is not known.

PCR employed 60 Vbeta and 13 Jbeta primers. TCRdb's copy holds only in-frame clones and misses some; the assay was immunoSEQ multiplex PCR. Counted here are around 150,000 clones, about 76% occurring once; the ten biggest clones make up 3.5%. CDR1 is SSHAT and CDR2 is FNYEAQ in the germline V gene (reference sequence). V was pared by 4 bases and J by 3 bases, with 4 bases of the junction left unmatched. This CDR3 comprises 15 residues. Participants comprised healthy donors of bone marrow. Nominally healthy donors provided the samples, though records likely missed some immune exposures. The sample was PBMCs. V gene TRBV7-7 combines with J gene TRBJ1-4; 8 bases match TRBD1. The origin of this receptor is a human donor in good health. CDR3 sequence: CASSSGQGPNEKLFF. CDR3 in DNA: TGTGCCAGCAGCTCCGGACAGGGCCCTAATGAAAAACTGTTTTTT.